Shown below are 10 T cell receptor beta chains from a single sample sequenced in a study of chemoradiotherapy in HPV16-positive cancers. TCRdb keeps only in-frame clones here, not all; method: immunoSEQ multiplex PCR. The top ten clones hold roughly 9.2% of a sample with approximately 2,100 clones, about 83% of them seen once. The sample in question was tumor tissue, obtained from a patient who underwent chemoradiotherapy. The receptors stem from a human donor with HPV-associated anogenital cancer.

CDR3 DNA sequence: TGTGCCAGCAGCTCAGGGACAGGGGGTCAGCCCCAGCATTTT. Its translation is CASSSGTGGQPQHF. The rearrangement uses TRBV7-8 and TRBJ1-5; 11 bases fit TRBD1. Germline CDR1 and CDR2: SGHVS and FQNEAQ. Trimming removed 4 bases from V and 6 bases from J; junction bases left unmatched: 2. The CDR3 has 14 residues.

The genes are TRBV7-9 and TRBJ1-4, with D uncertain. Between the trimmed V and J ends, which lost 8 bases and 8 bases, there was a span of 15 bases. CDR1 is SEHNR and CDR2 is FQNEAQ in the germline V gene (reference sequence). The CDR3 consists of 13 residues. The CDR3 bases are TGTGCCAGCTCCGGGTACGGAGACGAAAAACTGTTTTTT. Protein sequence: CASSGYGDEKLFF.

The chain is built from TRBV5-1 and TRBJ1-1; D gene ambiguous. V dropped 6 bases and J dropped 4 bases, with 7 bases sitting between them. The CDR3 extends over 11 amino acids. CDR1 is SGHRS and CDR2 is YFSETQ in the germline V gene. The CDR3 region is CASNWGTEAFF. The CDR3 DNA is TGCGCCAGCAACTGGGGCACTGAAGCTTTCTTT.

The chain has TRBV27 and TRBJ2-1; D call uncertain. The CDR3 is made up of 12 amino acids. With 6 bases removed from V and 2 bases from J, the gap between germline ends came to 5 bases. Per the germline V gene, CDR1 is MNHEY and CDR2 is SMNVEV (reference sequence). As DNA, the CDR3 is TGTGCCAGCAGAAGCCCCTACAATGAGCAGTTCTTC. It translates to CASRSPYNEQFF.

The rearrangement joins TRBV6-1 to TRBJ1-2; 7 bases are a match to TRBD1. CDR1 and CDR2 (germline): MNHNS, SASEGT. The CDR3 is 14 residues long. Losses at the gene ends were 4 bases for V and 4 bases for J; bases not matched to a gene: 6. As DNA, the CDR3 is TGTGCCAGCAGTGCGGGACAGAGTTTCTATGGCTACACCTTC. Translated, it gives CASSAGQSFYGYTF.

The chain carries TRBV5-1 and TRBJ1-4; 7 bases map to TRBD1. Trimming cost V 2 bases and J 3 bases; bases outside gene matches: 4. There are 15 residues in the CDR3. The germline gives CDR1 SGHRS, CDR2 YFSETQ. In nucleotides, the CDR3 is TGCGCCAGCAGCTTTTACAGGGGATCTAATGAAAAACTGTTTTTT. It codes for CASSFYRGSNEKLFF.

The rearrangement joins TRBV10-3 to TRBJ2-5; 11 nucleotides align to TRBD1. The CDR3 has 14 residues. Germline CDR1 and CDR2: ENHRY and SYGVKD. With 8 bases clipped from V and 4 bases from J, the junction kept 6 bases outside the gene matches. CDR3 sequence: CAIDSGQGAETQYF. CDR3 nucleotide sequence: TGTGCCATCGATAGCGGACAGGGGGCAGAGACCCAGTACTTC.

This sequence joins TRBV5-4 and TRBJ2-1, with 10 positions matching TRBD2. The CDR3 covers 15 residues. J gave up 5 bases and V 2 bases, and 4 bases lay outside the gene matches. Germline loops: CDR1 SGHNT, CDR2 YYREEE (reference sequence). CDR3 bases: TGTGCCAGCAGCTTTACAAGCGGGGGGGACAATGAGCAGTTCTTC. Translated: CASSFTSGGDNEQFF.

The chain carries TRBV11-2 and TRBJ1-4; D is possibly TRBD1 (5 bases). Trimming removed 2 bases at V and 4 bases at J, with 8 bases between. CDR1 is SGHAT, CDR2 FQNNGV, per germline. The CDR3 consists of 14 residues. CDR3 DNA: TGTGCCAGCAGCTTAAATCAGGGTAATGAAAAACTGTTTTTT. This translates into CASSLNQGNEKLFF.

V gene TRBV9 combines with J gene TRBJ2-3, with 8 positions matching TRBD2. The V segment lost 1 base and the J segment 4 bases; nucleotides outside the gene matches: 8. This CDR3 is built from 16 residues. Germline CDR1 reads SGDLS; CDR2 reads YYNGEE. In nucleotides, the CDR3 is TGTGCCAGCAGCGTAAGTCAGAGCGGGAGTTCAGATACGCAGTATTTT. Its translation: CASSVSQSGSSDTQYF. The whole variable domain, remainder taken from reference TRBV9 and TRBJ2-3, is DSGVTQTPKHLITATGQRVTLRCSPRSGDLSVYWYQQSLDQGLQFLIQYYNGEERAKGNILERFSAQQFPDLHSELNLSSLELGDSALYFCASSVSQSGSSDTQYFGPGTRLTVL.